These T cell receptor beta chains were read from a single sample in a study of molecular identifiers for immune sequencing clone quantification. TCRdb re-derived calls from the PCR reads in MiXCR, one entry per CDR3 protein. The sample lists about 100,000 distinct CDR3 sequences, about 35% occurring once. Sequenced input: naive CD8+ T cells from blood, with Jurkat cell RNA spiked in. The receptors derive from a human donor in good health. Some libraries in this study had Jurkat cell RNA spiked in. Each CDR3 is given with its conserved first and last residue. Each record gives: V gene, J gene, clone size, D gene, CDR3 DNA, CDR3 protein. A D gene is named only where the DNA matches it firmly. Only part of the rows carry a size: once, few, many, or a class if the clone is expanded.

>TRBV5-1|TRBJ1-2|-|TRBD1
TGCGCCAGCAGCCCTACAGGGGGTCCGACTGGCTACACCTTC
CASSPTGGPTGYTF
>TRBV5-6|TRBJ1-5|-|TRBD1
TGTGCCAGCAGCCCAGGCCCAGGGGGAGATCAGCCCCAGCATTTC
CASSPGPGGDQPQHF
>TRBV28|TRBJ2-7|many|-
TGTGCCAGCCATAGCCGAATGTCCTACGAGCAGTACTTC
CASHSRMSYEQYF
>TRBV7-9|TRBJ2-1|-|TRBD1
TGTGCCAGCAGCCATAGGGACAGTGACTATGAGCAGTTCTTC
CASSHRDSDYEQFF
>TRBV27|TRBJ2-7|few|-
TGTGCCAGCAGTTTATCTGGACAGACCTACGAGCAGTACTTC
CASSLSGQTYEQYF
>TRBV5-8|TRBJ1-1|-|TRBD1
TGTGCCAGCAGCTTGACAGGGGCGTCCACTGAAGCTTTCTTT
CASSLTGASTEAFF
>TRBV19|TRBJ2-4|few|-
TGTGCCAGTAGTGTCGGGCACCCGACAGCCAAAAACATTCAGTACTTC
CASSVGHPTAKNIQYF
>TRBV6-5|TRBJ2-2|few|-
TGTGCCAGCAGTTACCGGAGGTTAACCGGGGAGCTGTTTTTT
CASSYRRLTGELFF
>TRBV6-5|TRBJ2-2|-|TRBD2
TGTGCCAGCAGTTACTCCCCCCCCTCTAGCGGGAGATCAGCCGGGGAGCTGTTTTTT
CASSYSPPSSGRSAGELFF
>TRBV12-3/TRBV12-4|TRBJ2-3|few|-
TGTGCCAGCAGTTTCGGAAGTACCACAGATACGCAGTATTTT
CASSFGSTTDTQYF
>TRBV27|TRBJ1-4|-|TRBD1
TGTGCCAGCAGTTTTGGACAGGGGTTGGGAAAACTGTTTTTT
CASSFGQGLGKLFF
>TRBV7-2|TRBJ2-5|many|-
TGTGCCAGCAGCTTAGGTTTAGGTATCCAAGAGACCCAGTACTTC
CASSLGLGIQETQYF
>TRBV13|TRBJ2-5|few|-
TGTGCCAGCAGCTCATTACAAGGACTGGAGACCCAGTACTTC
CASSSLQGLETQYF
>TRBV7-9|TRBJ2-7|few|-
TGTGCCAGCAGCCCCCCGGGGGCAACCTACGAGCAGTACTTC
CASSPPGATYEQYF
>TRBV2|TRBJ2-5|-|-
TGTGCCAGCAGGCCAAAAATGACAAGGGTTGAGACCCAGTACTTC
CASRPKMTRVETQYF
>TRBV5-6|TRBJ2-2|-|-
TGTGCCAGCAGCTTTCCGGCACATAACACCGGGGAGCTGTTTTTT
CASSFPAHNTGELFF
>TRBV20-1|TRBJ2-3|-|-
TGCAGTGCTAGAGGACAGCTGGAAGATACGCAGTATTTT
CSARGQLEDTQYF
>TRBV7-9|TRBJ1-1|many|-
TGTGCCAGCAGATCACAGAACACTGAAGCTTTCTTT
CASRSQNTEAFF
>TRBV7-2|TRBJ2-3|many|TRBD2
TGTGCCAGCAGCCCCCACTGGGGCGGGAGGGCTACAGATACGCAGTATTTT
CASSPHWGGRATDTQYF
>TRBV20-1|TRBJ2-7|many|-
TGCAGCTCCGGCATTGGCGTGAGTAGCGGGCAGTACTTC
CSSGIGVSSGQYF
>TRBV19|TRBJ2-5|many|-
TGTGCCACGGAGAGTGGGAGTAGTGAGACCCAGTACTTC
CATESGSSETQYF
>TRBV28|TRBJ1-5|many|-
TGTGCCAGCAGGGGAACAGGGAGAGGCAATCAGCCCCAGCATTTT
CASRGTGRGNQPQHF
>TRBV7-9|TRBJ2-7|many|-
TGTGCCAGCAGCTCCGGGCAGATCGGGGGGTACTTC
CASSSGQIGGYF
>TRBV6-6|TRBJ2-3|-|-
TGTGACAGCAGTTATGGCGGGGATACGCAGTATTTT
CDSSYGGDTQYF
>TRBV7-9|TRBJ2-7|few|-
TGTGCCACAGCATCGACAGGACTTTCCTACGAGCAGTACTTC
CATASTGLSYEQYF
>TRBV28|TRBJ2-2|few|TRBD1
TGTGCCAGCAGTTTATACGCGGACAGGATCAGGGGGGAGCTGTTTTTT
CASSLYADRIRGELFF
>TRBV20-1|TRBJ2-3|many|TRBD1
TGCAGTGCTCTGGACAGGGAAAGCACAGATACGCAGTATTTT
CSALDRESTDTQYF
>TRBV24-1|TRBJ2-1|once|-
TGTGCCACCAGTGACTCGACAGTCTTAGACAATGAGCAGTTCTTC
CATSDSTVLDNEQFF
>TRBV14|TRBJ2-3|-|-
TGTGCCAGCAGCCGCGCCTGGCCAGATACGCAGTATTTT
CASSRAWPDTQYF
>TRBV19|TRBJ2-3|-|TRBD2
TGTGCCAGTACTAGCGGGAGAGGGCAGTATTTT
CASTSGRGQYF
>TRBV7-2|TRBJ2-7|many|-
TGTGCCAGCGCCTCCCTGGTTCGGCCCCAATCCTACGAGCAGTACTTC
CASASLVRPQSYEQYF
>TRBV2|TRBJ2-3|many|-
TGTGCCAGCAAAACCCAAGTGACTGGGGTAGATACGCAGTATTTT
CASKTQVTGVDTQYF